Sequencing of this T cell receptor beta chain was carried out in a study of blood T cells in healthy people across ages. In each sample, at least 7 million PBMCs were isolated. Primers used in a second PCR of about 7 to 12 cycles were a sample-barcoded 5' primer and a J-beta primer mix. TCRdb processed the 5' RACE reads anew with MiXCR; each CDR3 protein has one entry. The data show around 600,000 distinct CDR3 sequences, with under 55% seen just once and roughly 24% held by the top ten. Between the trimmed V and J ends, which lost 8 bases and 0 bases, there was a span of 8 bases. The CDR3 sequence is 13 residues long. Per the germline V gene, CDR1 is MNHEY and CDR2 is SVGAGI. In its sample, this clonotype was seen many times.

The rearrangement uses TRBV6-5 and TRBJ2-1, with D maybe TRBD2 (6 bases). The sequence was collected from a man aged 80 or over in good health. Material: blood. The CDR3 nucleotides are TGTGCCAGCTACGGGGGCTCCTACAATGAGCAGTTCTTC. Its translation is CASYGGSYNEQFF.